The 19 T cell receptor beta chains below come from one sample, sequenced in a study of CD8+CD57+ T cells in acquired aplastic anemia. Patients chosen for sequencing had CD8+CD57+ cells that had expanded, as shown by flow cytometry. The template for TCR beta VDJ and CDR3 sequence profiling was genomic DNA. TCRdb independently ran MiXCR on the reads; one entry per CDR3 protein. The sample yields about 290,000 distinct CDR3 sequences, 56% seen once. The sample was sorted CD4+, CD8+, or CD8+CD57+ T cells (not recorded which) from PBMCs. These receptors came from a human donor with aplastic anemia.

Worth noting for this clonotype: Because the CDR3 is missing its conserved closing phenylalanine or tryptophan, this is likely a read error. It is unclear where the CDR3 begins or ends on the DNA, so no DNA is shown, and the CDR3 is as TCRdb lists it. This rearrangement joins TRBV5-1 to TRBJ1-1. Germline values: CDR1 SGHRS, CDR2 YFSETQ. The CDR3 adds up to 17 amino acids, both ends counted. CDR3 loop: CASSSLGTWDWNTEAFS.

This clonotype has at least ten counts. This sequence joins TRBV24-1 and TRBJ1-1; D possibly corresponds to TRBD1 (5 bases). The V end was cut by 4 bases, the J end by 4 bases, with 9 bases between. From germline, CDR1 is KGHDR and CDR2 SFDVKD. The CDR3 consists of 13 residues. The CDR3 sequence: CATSEGRGTEAFF. The CDR3, as DNA: TGTGCCACCAGTGAAGGGAGGGGCACTGAAGCTTTCTTT.

This CDR3 is CATSDQDRVQETQYF. The CDR3 nucleotides read TGTGCCACCAGTGACCAAGACAGGGTCCAAGAGACCCAGTACTTC. The chain carries TRBV24-1 and TRBJ2-5; TRBD1 matches at 7 bases. CDR3 length: 15 amino acids. CDR1 KGHDR and CDR2 SFDVKD come from the germline V gene. The trim removed 4 bases at V and 1 base at J, leaving 5 bases unmatched.

DNA for the CDR3: TGTGCCAGCAGCCCGCCGGGGATGTCCTATGGCTACACCTTC. This sequence encodes CASSPPGMSYGYTF. The chain has TRBV7-9 and TRBJ1-2; no definite D call. V lost 5 bases, J lost 4 bases, and 14 bases lay in between. Per germline, CDR1 SEHNR and CDR2 FQNEAQ (reference sequence). The CDR3 length is 14 residues.

In its sample, this clonotype was seen a few times. One end of the junction varies from germline; a read error may be responsible. This chain connects TRBV7-7 to TRBJ2-3; perhaps TRBD1 as D (7 bases). The germline CDR1 and CDR2 sequences are SSHAT and FNYEAQ (reference sequence). The CDR3 loop spans 17 amino acids. The CDR3 spells CASSLADVDRVTDTQYF. In nucleotides, the CDR3 is TGTGCTAGCAGCTTAGCGGATGTCGACAGGGTAACAGATACGCAGTATTTT.

The V call is TRBV29-1, the J call TRBJ2-7; D might be TRBD2 (6 bases). The CDR3 consists of 14 residues. Between the trimmed V and J ends, which lost 6 bases and 0 bases, there was a span of 15 bases. Germline V gene lookup returns CDR1 SQVTM and CDR2 ANQGSEA. CDR3 in amino acids: CSVYRDSSSYEQYF. CDR3 DNA: TGCAGCGTCTATCGGGACTCAAGCTCCTACGAGCAGTACTTC.

This chain uses TRBV14 with TRBJ1-1; D may be TRBD1 (5 bases). Germline CDR1 and CDR2: SGHDN and FVKESK. The V and J ends lost 4 bases and 13 bases respectively, with 19 bases between them. The CDR3 covers 13 residues. The CDR3 sequence is CASSPRSGWIVFF. The CDR3 nucleotides are TGTGCCAGCAGCCCTCGGTCAGGGTGGATTGTTTTCTTT. The complete variable domain, with remaining parts taken from reference TRBV14 and TRBJ1-1, reads EAGVTQFPSHSVIEKGQTVTLRCDPISGHDNLYWYRRVMGKEIKFLLHFVKESKQDESGMPNNRFLAERTGGTYSTLKVQPAELEDSGVYFCASSPRSGWIVFFGQGTRLTVV.

In its sample, this clonotype was seen once. The chain joins TRBV7-2 to TRBJ2-5; 16 bases line up with TRBD2. Per germline, CDR1 SGHTA and CDR2 FQGNSA. Trimming took 5 bases from V and 1 from J; bases not matched to a gene: 7. The CDR3 length is 18 residues. The CDR3 loop reads CASSHSGTSGRAQETQYF. CDR3 DNA sequence: TGTGCCAGCAGCCATTCTGGGACTAGCGGGAGGGCCCAAGAGACCCAGTACTTC.

This clonotype has just one count. Relative to the germline gene, one junction end is altered; a read error may explain this. The chain is built from TRBV7-3 and TRBJ1-4; D may be TRBD1 (5 bases). Germline V gene lookup returns CDR1 SGHTA and CDR2 FQGTGA. This CDR3 comprises 14 residues. The CDR3 DNA sequence: TGCGCCAGCAGCCAAGGGGCGGGGAATGAAAAACTGTTTTTT. Translated: CASSQGAGNEKLFF.

This clonotype has a single count. The chain employs TRBV15 and TRBJ1-6; tentative D call: TRBD1 (5 bases). V dropped 0 bases and J dropped 9 bases, with 15 bases sitting between them. Germline V gene data show CDR1 as LNHNV and CDR2 as YYDKDF (reference sequence). The CDR3 loop spans 16 amino acids. The CDR3 spells CATSRDQGQGISPLHF. The CDR3 DNA follows: TGTGCCACCAGCAGAGATCAAGGGCAGGGTATTTCACCCCTCCACTTT.

The chain employs TRBV20-1 and TRBJ2-4; the match to TRBD1 covers 9 bases. The CDR3 covers 14 residues. V lost 6 bases and J lost 2; bases outside the gene matches: 5. CDR1 is DFQATT and CDR2 is SNEGSKA in the germline V gene (reference sequence). CDR3 residues: CSALQGATKNIQYF. The DNA of the CDR3 is TGCAGTGCCCTACAGGGGGCGACCAAAAACATTCAGTACTTC.

The V and J genes are TRBV9 and TRBJ2-7; D tentatively reads TRBD1 or TRBD2 (5 bases each). Trimming took 1 base from V and 4 from J, leaving 15 bases between them. The CDR3 length is 15 residues. Germline V gene sequence: CDR1 SGDLS, CDR2 YYNGEE. This CDR3 is CASSVTGTPNYEQYF. CDR3 nucleotides: TGTGCCAGCAGCGTAACCGGGACGCCCAATTACGAGCAGTACTTC.

The rearrangement links TRBV24-1 to TRBJ2-7, with TRBD1 matching 7 bases. CDR3 length equals 17 residues. Trimming took 4 bases from V and 2 from J; bases not matched to a gene: 13. Germline V gene data show CDR1 as KGHDR and CDR2 as SFDVKD. The CDR3 bases are TGTGCCACCAGTGACTCACGACAGGGTGGAAAGACCTACGAGCAGTACTTC. Translated: CATSDSRQGGKTYEQYF.

This sequence joins TRBV19 and TRBJ2-7, with a tentative D call TRBD1 (6 bases). Germline V gives CDR1 LNHDA, CDR2 SQIVND (reference sequence). Deletions cut 3 bases from V and 0 bases from J, with 9 bases between. The CDR3 is made up of 14 amino acids. CDR3 in DNA: TGTGCCAGTAGTATGGGGGCCGTCTCCTACGAGCAGTACTTC. Translation: CASSMGAVSYEQYF.

There are a few counts of this clonotype. Without the conserved terminal phenylalanine or tryptophan, this CDR3 likely stems from a read error. The chain carries TRBV20-1 and TRBJ1-4, with TRBD1 matching 9 bases. V was pared by 6 bases and J by 7 bases, with 9 bases of the junction left unmatched. CDR1 is DFQATT and CDR2 is SNEGSKA in the germline V gene (reference sequence). The CDR3 is 14 amino acids. The chain's CDR3 is CSAKVTGGGEKLFL. CDR3 nucleotides: TGCAGTGCGAAAGTGACAGGGGGGGGTGAAAAACTGTTTCTT.

This chain connects TRBV5-4 to TRBJ1-1, with 9 bases identical to TRBD1. The germline gives CDR1 SGHNT, CDR2 YYREEE (reference sequence). The CDR3 consists of 15 residues. V lost 5 bases to trimming and J lost 5 bases; unmatched junction nucleotides: 10. CDR3 bases: TGTGCCAGCAGACCCCCGGGGACAGGGAGGACTGAAGCTTTCTTT. It translates to CASRPPGTGRTEAFF.

In nucleotides, the CDR3 is TGTGCCAGCAGCATCCAAGACGGCTACCAAGAGACCCAGTACTTC. Translation gives CASSIQDGYQETQYF. The chain has TRBV7-9 and TRBJ2-5, with D hard to call. V lost 5 bases and J 0 bases, leaving 13 bases between the germline ends. CDR1 is SEHNR, CDR2 FQNEAQ, per germline (reference sequence). This CDR3 region has 15 residues.

The V gene is TRBV4-3, the J gene TRBJ2-7; D could derive from TRBD1 or TRBD2 (7 bases each). V was pared by 4 bases and J by 5 bases, with 21 bases between. CDR3 length: 16 residues. Germline lookup yields CDR1 LGHNA and CDR2 YSLEER. CDR3 loop: CASSPAYRGGTHEQYF. For the CDR3, the DNA is TGCGCCAGCAGCCCGGCGTACAGGGGAGGGACCCACGAGCAGTACTTC.

This clonotype was found a few times. The V and J genes are TRBV7-9 and TRBJ2-5; TRBD1 agrees at 7 bases. Trimming at V came to 5 bases and at J to 3 bases, leaving 15 bases not matched to a gene. The CDR3 runs to 17 residues. CDR1 is SEHNR and CDR2 is FQNEAQ in the germline V gene (reference sequence). CDR3 residues: CASSPTQDRQRKETQYF. The CDR3 coding sequence is TGTGCCAGCAGCCCAACCCAGGACAGGCAGAGGAAAGAGACCCAGTACTTC.